Presented here are 30 T cell receptor beta chains from one specimen sequenced in a study of human T cells and chemical hapten exposure. TCRdb passed the RACE reads through MiXCR, listing each CDR3 protein once. Among about 70,000 distinct CDR3 sequences, 7.5% to 9.5% were seen once, and the ten largest hold about 3.5%. Time point reported: patch test 2, 6 weeks after DPC sensitization. Treatment here: therapeutic diphenylcyclopropenone sensitization with weekly scalp DPC. This sample comprised whole blood, obtained in connection with sensitization to the hapten diphenylcyclopropenone (DPC). Receptors originate from a woman between 50 and 59 years old with alopecia areata. Some clones in this sample may be carry-over from other donors' samples.

This clonotype was seen a handful of times. This sequence joins TRBV4-2 and TRBJ2-3, with 9 bases lining up with TRBD2. Germline-derived CDR1 and CDR2 are LGHNA and YNFKEQ. V shed 1 base and J 2 bases; nucleotides not matched to a gene: 4. The CDR3 contains 16 residues. CDR3 amino acids: CASSQASGGFTDTQYF. The CDR3 DNA is TGTGCCAGCAGCCAAGCCAGCGGGGGGTTCACAGATACGCAGTATTTT.

Many counts were recorded for this clonotype. The chain is built from TRBV20-1 and TRBJ1-3; D is uncertain. Trimming removed 3 bases at V and 4 bases at J, with 4 bases between. CDR1 is DFQATT, CDR2 SNEGSKA, per germline (reference sequence). CDR3 length: 11 residues. The CDR3 loop is CSARGGNTIYF. In DNA, the CDR3 is TGCAGTGCTAGGGGCGGAAACACCATATATTTT.

A few counts support this clonotype. The chain recombines TRBV10-3 with TRBJ1-4; no definite D call. The ends were cut back, 3 bases at V and 7 bases at J, with 3 bases in the middle. The CDR3 is 11 amino acids. The germline V gene has CDR1 ENHRY and CDR2 SYGVKD. CDR3 protein: CAISEGEKLFF. As DNA, the CDR3 is TGTGCCATCAGTGAAGGTGAAAAACTGTTTTTT.

The table lists this clonotype with a few counts. The chain links TRBV23-1 to TRBJ2-1, with TRBD1 matching 9 bases. TRBV23-1 carries the ORF label, with uncertain function. The J segment lost 3 bases and the V segment lost 2 bases, leaving 2 bases of the junction unmatched. This CDR3 is built from 15 residues. CDR3 loop: CASSQRDRVYNEQFF. CDR3 bases: TGCGCCAGCAGTCAAAGGGACAGGGTCTACAATGAGCAGTTCTTC.

This clonotype occurred a few times. The gene calls are TRBV28 and TRBJ1-1; D call uncertain. V was cut by 2 bases and J by 7 bases, with 5 bases left in between. This CDR3 region has 11 residues. Per germline, CDR1 MDHEN and CDR2 SYDVKM. This chain's CDR3 is CASSLEDEAFF. CDR3 nucleotide sequence: TGTGCCAGCAGTTTAGAGGATGAAGCTTTCTTT.

This clonotype was counted many times. The chain recombines TRBV29-1 with TRBJ2-1; unclear D gene. This CDR3 has 16 residues. Germline CDR1 reads SQVTM; CDR2 reads ANQGSEA. Trimming left V 3 bases short and J 5 bases short, with 20 bases between. CDR3 region: CSVDRFTVTYNNEQFF. CDR3 DNA: TGCAGCGTTGACCGCTTTACAGTCACTTATAACAATGAGCAGTTCTTC.

This clonotype was seen many times. The J gene is TRBJ1-5, the V gene TRBV28; TRBD1 aligns across 9 bases. This CDR3 is 16 amino acids long. The V and J ends lost 7 bases and 0 bases, in that order; junction bases with no gene match: 7. From germline, CDR1 is MDHEN and CDR2 SYDVKM. This chain's CDR3 is CASNIRQGDSNQPQHF. For the CDR3, the DNA is TGTGCCAGCAATATAAGACAGGGGGATAGCAATCAGCCCCAGCATTTT.

This chain connects TRBV20-1 to TRBJ2-1; D gene ambiguous. The V end was cut by 6 bases, the J end by 1 base, with 10 bases between. Germline-derived CDR1 and CDR2 are DFQATT and SNEGSKA (reference sequence). The CDR3 is 13 residues long. The CDR3 nucleotides are TGCAGTGCAGGAACCGATTCCTACAATGAGCAGTTCTTC. Translation: CSAGTDSYNEQFF.

This clonotype has at least ten counts. J is TRBJ1-1 and V is TRBV12-3 or TRBV12-4; D is unresolved. V was clipped by 4 bases and J by 8 bases, with 11 bases between them. The length of the CDR3 is 12 residues. The CDR3, as DNA: TGTGCCAGCAGTTACAGTCTCCGGGAAGCTTTCTTT. Its protein product is CASSYSLREAFF.

The chain combines TRBV9 with TRBJ2-5, with D perhaps TRBD1 or TRBD2 (5 bases each). Germline V gene sequence: CDR1 SGDLS, CDR2 YYNGEE. The ends were cut back, 3 bases at V and 1 base at J, with 7 bases in the middle. The CDR3 covers 13 residues. As DNA, the CDR3 is TGTGCCAGCAGCGACGGGACCCAAGAGACCCAGTACTTC. Translated: CASSDGTQETQYF.

This clonotype was counted a few times. The chain employs TRBV9 and TRBJ2-7, with 7 bases lining up with TRBD1. Germline values: CDR1 SGDLS, CDR2 YYNGEE. This CDR3 is built from 14 residues. V shed 7 bases, J shed 1 base, and the junction held 8 bases outside the gene matches. The CDR3 protein is CASGPGTASYEQYF. In DNA, the CDR3 is TGTGCCAGCGGCCCCGGGACAGCTTCCTACGAGCAGTACTTC.

This clonotype has a count of ten or more. The chain employs TRBV6-5 and TRBJ1-6; tentatively, D is TRBD1 (5 bases). V gave up 2 bases and J gave up 10 bases, with 15 bases separating them. In germline, CDR1 is MNHEY, CDR2 SVGAGI. The CDR3 length is 15 residues. Written as DNA, the CDR3 is TGTGCCAGCAGTTACAGGGCAGGGATAGCCTCACCCCTCCACTTT. Translated: CASSYRAGIASPLHF.

The chain recombines TRBV6-6 with TRBJ1-2; 8 bases match TRBD1. This CDR3 has 14 residues. With 7 bases clipped from V and 8 bases from J, the junction kept 12 bases outside the gene matches. The germline V gene has CDR1 MNHNY and CDR2 SVGAGI (reference sequence). CDR3 loop: CASILSQGAKGYTF. As DNA, the CDR3 is TGTGCCAGCATCCTCAGCCAGGGGGCAAAAGGCTACACCTTC.

This clonotype was seen repeatedly, ten times or more. The chain employs TRBV6-5 and TRBJ2-3; D ambiguous. There are 12 residues in the CDR3. V shed 3 bases and J shed 1 base, with 2 bases lying between them. Looked up from germline, CDR1 is MNHEY and CDR2 is SVGAGI. In DNA form, the CDR3 reads TGTGCCAGCAGTTATGGCACAGATACGCAGTATTTT. This encodes CASSYGTDTQYF.

This clonotype appeared a few times. This chain links TRBV6-5 with TRBJ2-3, with D possibly being TRBD1 or TRBD2 (5 bases each). Per germline, CDR1 MNHEY and CDR2 SVGAGI. The V gene lost 10 bases and the J gene lost 2 bases, with 25 bases spanning the gap. The length of the CDR3 is 17 residues. CDR3 sequence: CATKQPPGQAATDTQYF. CDR3 nucleotides: TGTGCCACTAAACAACCTCCGGGGCAGGCGGCCACAGATACGCAGTATTTT.

This chain uses TRBV6-5 with TRBJ2-7; possibly TRBD1 or TRBD2 for D (5 bases each). Germline CDR1 MNHEY, CDR2 SVGAGI. The V gene lost 7 bases and the J gene lost 2 bases, with 15 bases spanning the gap. CDR3 size: 14 residues. The CDR3 DNA reads as TGTGCCAGCATCGCAAGCGAGGGGCCCTACGAGCAGTACTTC. Translated, it gives CASIASEGPYEQYF.

This clonotype was picked up a small number of times. The chain couples TRBV10-3 to TRBJ1-4; 9 nucleotides match TRBD1. J lost 0 bases, V lost 4 bases, and 6 bases had no gene match. Germline V gene data show CDR1 as ENHRY and CDR2 as SYGVKD. There are 17 residues in the CDR3. CDR3 loop: CAISGDRGTATNEKLFF. The CDR3 DNA follows: TGTGCCATCAGTGGCGACAGGGGGACGGCAACTAATGAAAAACTGTTTTTT.

This chain connects TRBV14 to TRBJ2-3; TRBD1 is a possible D gene (6 bases). Trimming left V 4 bases short and J 3 bases short, with 11 bases between. Per germline, CDR1 SGHDN and CDR2 FVKESK. The CDR3 consists of 14 residues. CDR3 nucleotide sequence: TGTGCCAGCAGCCCCCGGACAGTAACAGATACGCAGTATTTT. Protein sequence: CASSPRTVTDTQYF.

The chain uses TRBV5-1 and TRBJ1-2, with 8 bases that match TRBD1. CDR3 length: 14 residues. Germline CDR1 SGHRS, CDR2 YFSETQ. J lost 3 bases, V lost 3 bases, and 4 bases had no gene match. The CDR3 DNA reads as TGCGCCAGCAGCTGGAAGGGACAGGACTATGGCTACACCTTC. Protein sequence: CASSWKGQDYGYTF.

To note about this clonotype: It may be a read error: a sequence one base away is much more abundant. The rearrangement joins TRBV29-1 to TRBJ1-1, with a tentative D call TRBD1 (5 bases). The CDR3 is 13 amino acids. Germline lookup yields CDR1 SQVTM and CDR2 ANQGSEA. The CDR3 nucleotides are TGCATCGTTGAGCCCCCGTGGGGCGTGAACGCTTTCTTT. This translates into CIVEPPWGVNAFF.

Details on this clonotype: The final CDR3 position lacks the conserved phenylalanine or tryptophan, pointing to a likely read error. V gene TRBV2 combines with J gene TRBJ2-1; 14 bases line up with TRBD2. Germline V gives CDR1 SNHLY, CDR2 FYNNEI. The CDR3 loop spans 14 amino acids. The V gene end was trimmed by 7 bases and the J gene end by 10 bases; junction bases not matched to a gene: 6. As DNA, the CDR3 is TGTGCCAGCACGGGACTAGCGGGGGTTGGGGAGCAGTTCCTC. Residues: CASTGLAGVGEQFL.

This clonotype was detected many times. The V call is TRBV9, the J call TRBJ2-5; perhaps TRBD2 as D (6 bases). In germline, CDR1 is SGDLS, CDR2 YYNGEE. V was shortened by 2 bases and J by 6 bases, with 14 bases between the two germline ends. The CDR3 runs to 14 residues. CDR3 sequence: CASSVDGRLKTQYF. CDR3 nucleotides: TGTGCCAGCAGCGTCGACGGGAGACTCAAGACCCAGTACTTC.

The chain is built from TRBV20-1 and TRBJ2-4; D unresolved. Looked up from germline, CDR1 is DFQATT and CDR2 is SNEGSKA (reference sequence). The ends were cut back, 3 bases at V and 1 base at J, with 7 bases in the middle. CDR3 length: 13 amino acids. The CDR3 DNA reads TGCAGTGCTAGTATTAGCGCCAAAAACATTCAGTACTTC. This encodes CSASISAKNIQYF.

This clonotype has more than one count but fewer than ten. CDR3 in DNA: TGTGCCAGCAGCTCCCAACGCGGCACTGAAGCTTTCTTT. Translating gives CASSSQRGTEAFF. The chain has TRBV7-2 and TRBJ1-1; D is uncertain. The length of the CDR3 is 13 residues. Trimming shortened V by 4 bases and J by 4 bases, and 10 bases separated the two germline ends. The germline V gene encodes CDR1 SGHTA and CDR2 FQGNSA.

This clonotype was detected only a few times. V gene TRBV5-6 combines with J gene TRBJ2-7; D gene unclear. Trimming shortened V by 4 bases and J by 7 bases, and 15 bases separated the two germline ends. The CDR3 totals 13 residues. Per the germline V gene, CDR1 is SGHDT and CDR2 is YYEEEE. Written as DNA, the CDR3 is TGTGCCAGCAGCAGTTGGGGTCTAAAGGAGCAGTACTTC. Its protein product is CASSSWGLKEQYF.

This clonotype has at least ten counts. The gene calls are TRBV5-5 and TRBJ2-1; 11 bases match TRBD2. CDR3 length: 15 residues. J was trimmed by 7 bases and V by 0 bases; bases with no gene match: 3. Looked up from germline, CDR1 is SGHKS and CDR2 is YYEKEE (reference sequence). The CDR3 DNA follows: TGTGCCAGCAGCTTGGTGGCTAGCGGGAGGAATGAGCAGTTCTTC. Its translation: CASSLVASGRNEQFF.

The chain links TRBV18 to TRBJ2-3, with 8 bases aligning to TRBD2. V lost 1 base, J lost 2 bases, and 11 bases stayed unmatched. The CDR3 has 18 amino acids. Per the germline V gene, CDR1 is KGHSH and CDR2 is LQKENI. CDR3 protein: CASSPLVLSGGNTDTQYF. CDR3 bases: TGTGCCAGCTCACCACTGGTTTTAAGCGGGGGTAACACAGATACGCAGTATTTT.

The table lists this clonotype with a few counts. CDR3 region: CASKPAGQGFEAFF. The CDR3, as DNA: TGTGCCAGCAAGCCCGCCGGGCAGGGGTTTGAAGCTTTCTTT. The rearrangement links TRBV6-6 to TRBJ1-1, with D possibly TRBD1 on 6 matching bases. Per germline, CDR1 MNHNY and CDR2 SVGAGI (reference sequence). The CDR3 is 14 amino acids. V was clipped by 7 bases and J by 7 bases, with 19 bases between them.

In this sample, this clonotype turned up many times. This chain links TRBV30 with TRBJ2-1, with TRBD1 matching over 10 bases. Per germline, CDR1 GTSNPN and CDR2 SVGIG (reference sequence). The V segment lost 8 bases and the J segment 7 bases; nucleotides outside the gene matches: 5. The CDR3 runs to 12 residues. CDR3 DNA sequence: TGTGCCGGACAGGGGGAGATGAATGAGCAGTTCTTC. This codes for CAGQGEMNEQFF.

This clonotype was detected many times. CDR3 sequence: CASSLPTSGRDEQYF. In nucleotides, the CDR3 is TGTGCCAGCAGCTTGCCTACTAGCGGGAGGGACGAGCAGTACTTC. This rearrangement joins TRBV5-6 to TRBJ2-7; 13 positions agree with TRBD2. V shed 1 base and J 5 bases; nucleotides not matched to a gene: 3. Germline-derived CDR1 and CDR2 are SGHDT and YYEEEE. This CDR3 comprises 15 residues.